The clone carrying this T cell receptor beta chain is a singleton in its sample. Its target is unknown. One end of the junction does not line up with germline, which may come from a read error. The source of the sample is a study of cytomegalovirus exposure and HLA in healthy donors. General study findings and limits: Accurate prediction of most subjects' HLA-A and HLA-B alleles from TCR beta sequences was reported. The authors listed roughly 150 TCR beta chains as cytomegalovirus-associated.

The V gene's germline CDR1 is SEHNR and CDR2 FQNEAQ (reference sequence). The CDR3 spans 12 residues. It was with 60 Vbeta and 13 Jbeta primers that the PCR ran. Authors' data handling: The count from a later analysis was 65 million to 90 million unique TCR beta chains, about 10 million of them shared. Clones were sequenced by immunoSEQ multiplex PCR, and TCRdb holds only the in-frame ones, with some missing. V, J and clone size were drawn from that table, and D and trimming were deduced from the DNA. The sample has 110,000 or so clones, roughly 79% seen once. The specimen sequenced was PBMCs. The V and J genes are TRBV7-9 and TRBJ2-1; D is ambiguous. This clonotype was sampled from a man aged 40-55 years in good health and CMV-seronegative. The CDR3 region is CSSSLVRDEQFF. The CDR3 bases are TGTTCCAGCAGCTTAGTTCGGGATGAGCAGTTCTTC.